The TCR beta chain under discussion was sequenced for a study of T cell changes during pregnancy in multiple sclerosis. Germline-derived CDR1 and CDR2 are SQVTM and ANQGSEA. The CDR3 totals 15 residues. The V and J ends lost 6 bases and 4 bases respectively, with 22 bases between them. Libraries were prepared by immunoSEQ multiplex PCR; TCRdb keeps only in-frame clonotypes and omits some of them. Of 45,000 or so clones in the sample, over 85% were seen once. Sequenced here: peripheral blood, sampled in the first trimester of pregnancy. The source is a female donor with multiple sclerosis, enrolled in a pregnancy study. The genes are TRBV29-1 and TRBJ2-7; maybe TRBD1 (6 bases). DNA of the CDR3: TGCAGCGTCTGGCGAGTGGGGGCGCCGGGGTACGAGCAGTACTTC. Translation gives CSVWRVGAPGYEQYF.